This T cell receptor beta chain emerged from a study of blood T cell repertoires in COVID-19. Study in general: From T cells, B-cell-depleted T cells, or PBMCs came the material, which was cDNA or gDNA.

CDR3 length: 12 residues. V lost 2 bases, J lost 4 bases, and 3 bases lay in between. Germline V gene lookup returns CDR1 LGHDT and CDR2 YNNKEL (reference sequence). Clones were read by immunoSEQ multiplex PCR, and TCRdb kept only the in-frame ones, dropping some. This table has about 260,000 clones, over 75% appearing once. The sequenced sample was peripheral blood. The clonotype was recovered from a human donor in a cohort sampled during active COVID-19. V is TRBV3-1 (or the pseudogene TRBV3-2) and J is TRBJ1-3; no definite D call. CDR3 bases: TGTGCCAGCAGCCAACCAGGAAACACCATATATTTT. Translating it yields CASSQPGNTIYF.